The 14 T cell receptor beta chains reported below all come from one sample, sequenced in a study of T cell responses to AZD1222 COVID-19 vaccine. TCRdb's copy holds only in-frame clones and misses some; the assay was immunoSEQ multiplex PCR. The table has over 60,000 clones, roughly 84% seen once. This specimen was peripheral blood, taken on day 0 of AZD1222 vaccination. Every receptor here comes from an adult in good health.

The chain links TRBV6-5 to TRBJ1-1; D is uncertain. The CDR3 runs to 14 residues. Germline CDR1 MNHEY, CDR2 SVGAGI. V gave up 6 bases and J gave up 0 bases, with 11 bases separating them. The CDR3 DNA sequence: TGTGCCAGCAGCCCCAGGCAAATGAACACTGAAGCTTTCTTT. Translating gives CASSPRQMNTEAFF.

The genes are TRBV15 and TRBJ1-6, with no clear D. CDR3 length: 13 residues. Germline loops: CDR1 LNHNV, CDR2 YYDKDF (reference sequence). V lost 5 bases, J lost 7 bases, and 9 bases lay in between. This CDR3 is CATSGMLNSPLHF. For the CDR3, the DNA is TGTGCCACCAGCGGGATGTTGAATTCACCCCTCCACTTT.

The J gene is TRBJ1-5, the V gene TRBV6-5; D is uncertain. V was trimmed by 4 bases and J by 3 bases, leaving 10 bases between them. Germline V gene sequence: CDR1 MNHEY, CDR2 SVGAGI. The CDR3 runs to 14 residues. The CDR3, as DNA: TGTGCCAGCAGTTCTGCCGTAGTCAATCAGCCCCAGCATTTT. Translation: CASSSAVVNQPQHF.

The rearrangement links TRBV5-4 to TRBJ2-3, with 7 bases matching TRBD1. V lost 1 base and J lost 4; bases outside the gene matches: 6. Germline V gene lookup returns CDR1 SGHNT and CDR2 YYREEE (reference sequence). This CDR3 has 15 amino acids. CDR3 residues: CASSLTTGVSDTQYF. In DNA, the CDR3 is TGTGCCAGCAGCTTGACCACAGGGGTATCAGATACGCAGTATTTT.

The chain combines TRBV3-1 (or the pseudogene TRBV3-2) with TRBJ1-4, with D uncertain. CDR3 length equals 15 residues. V lost 1 base, J lost 8 bases, and 14 bases lay in between. In germline, CDR1 is LGHDT, CDR2 YNNKEL (reference sequence). CDR3 DNA: TGTGCCAGCAGCCAAGGTGCGGATGGTGGAGAAAAACTGTTTTTT. Its translation: CASSQGADGGEKLFF.

The CDR3 here is CASSFLYVNPSHTDTQYF. CDR3 in DNA: TGTGCCAGCAGCTTTTTGTATGTAAACCCGAGCCACACAGATACGCAGTATTTT. The chain combines TRBV11-2 with TRBJ2-3; D is undetermined. The CDR3 has 18 residues. Per germline, CDR1 SGHAT and CDR2 FQNNGV. Between the trimmed V and J ends, which lost 3 bases and 2 bases, there was a span of 21 bases.

V usage is TRBV2 and J usage is TRBJ1-2; 8 bases agree with TRBD1. The germline CDR1 and CDR2 sequences are SNHLY and FYNNEI. With V trimmed by 6 bases and J by 7 bases, 10 bases remained unmatched. The CDR3 is 14 residues long. CDR3 sequence reads: CASRQSGGAPGYTF. The CDR3 DNA reads as TGTGCCAGCAGGCAATCAGGGGGCGCGCCTGGCTACACCTTC.

V is TRBV18 and J is TRBJ1-1; D remains unclear. From germline, CDR1 is KGHSH and CDR2 LQKENI. Trimming shortened V by 3 bases and J by 1 base, and 6 bases separated the two germline ends. The CDR3 spans 13 residues. The CDR3 region is CASSPEPNTEAFF. The CDR3 region has the DNA TGTGCCAGCTCACCCGAACCGAACACTGAAGCTTTCTTT.

V usage is TRBV18 and J usage is TRBJ1-6, with a possible D match to TRBD1 (5 bases). This CDR3 is 13 amino acids long. Germline-derived CDR1 and CDR2 are KGHSH and LQKENI. V lost 3 bases to trimming and J lost 8 bases, with 8 bases between them. CDR3 sequence (DNA): TGTGCCAGCTCACCCGGGGACGATTCACCCCTCCACTTT. Translated, it gives CASSPGDDSPLHF.

The chain employs TRBV5-1 and TRBJ2-3, with a tentative D call TRBD1 (5 bases). CDR3 length equals 16 residues. CDR1 and CDR2 from the germline V gene are SGHRS and YFSETQ. V was clipped by 0 bases and J by 1 base, with 12 bases between them. The CDR3 here is CASSLAGQRRTDTQYF. CDR3 coding DNA: TGCGCCAGCAGCTTGGCAGGGCAGAGGCGCACAGATACGCAGTATTTT.

The chain employs TRBV3-1 (or the pseudogene TRBV3-2) and TRBJ2-2; maybe TRBD1 (6 bases). The CDR3 covers 14 residues. Between the trimmed V and J ends, which lost 3 bases and 5 bases, there was a span of 10 bases. Per the germline V gene, CDR1 is LGHDT and CDR2 is YNNKEL (reference sequence). The CDR3 here is CASSHSDRTGELFF. The CDR3 nucleotides are TGTGCCAGCAGCCACTCGGACAGAACCGGGGAGCTGTTTTTT.

V is TRBV4-1 and J is TRBJ2-3, with TRBD1 matching 11 bases. This CDR3 has 18 residues. Germline CDR1 MGHRA, CDR2 YSYEKL. The J segment lost 3 bases and the V segment lost 0 bases, leaving 8 bases of the junction unmatched. The CDR3 DNA is TGCGCCAGCAGCCAAGATCGGAGGACAGGGGGCCGGACAGATACGCAGTATTTT. This sequence encodes CASSQDRRTGGRTDTQYF.

V gene TRBV7-3 combines with J gene TRBJ2-3, with TRBD2 matching over 7 bases. The ends lost 1 base at V and 2 bases at J; junction bases unmatched: 3. Germline V CDR1 and CDR2: SGHTA, FQGTGA. The CDR3 covers 15 residues. CDR3 sequence (DNA): TGTGCCAGCAGCTTAAGTGGACTAGTCACAGATACGCAGTATTTT. Encoded protein: CASSLSGLVTDTQYF.

The chain uses TRBV4-1 and TRBJ1-1; D unclear. V lost 3 bases and J lost 12, with 17 bases in between. Germline loops: CDR1 MGHRA, CDR2 YSYEKL. This CDR3 is 13 amino acids long. The CDR3 reads CASSQIIGDGTFF. CDR3 DNA: TGCGCCAGCAGCCAGATCATCGGGGATGGAACTTTCTTT.